This T cell receptor beta chain was found in a study of blood T cell repertoires in COVID-19. Study-level information: The United States, Italy and Spain were the sources of the acute and convalescent COVID-19 samples. PBMCs, B-cell-depleted T cells, or T cells provided the cDNA or gDNA that made up the material.

This clone was seen just once. TCRdb's copy holds only in-frame clones and misses some; the assay was immunoSEQ multiplex PCR. The sample contains over 30,000 clones, 90% to 95% of which appear only once. V shed 4 bases and J 6 bases; nucleotides not matched to a gene: 7. Germline CDR1 SGHVS, CDR2 FNYEAQ. CDR3 length: 14 residues. The clonotype originates from a human donor in a cohort sampled during active COVID-19. V usage is TRBV7-6 and J usage is TRBJ1-2, with 8 positions matching TRBD1. The sequenced material came from peripheral blood. CDR3 nucleotide sequence: TGTGCCAGCAGCTCGTGGACAGGGAGCAATGGCTACACCTTC. This encodes CASSSWTGSNGYTF.